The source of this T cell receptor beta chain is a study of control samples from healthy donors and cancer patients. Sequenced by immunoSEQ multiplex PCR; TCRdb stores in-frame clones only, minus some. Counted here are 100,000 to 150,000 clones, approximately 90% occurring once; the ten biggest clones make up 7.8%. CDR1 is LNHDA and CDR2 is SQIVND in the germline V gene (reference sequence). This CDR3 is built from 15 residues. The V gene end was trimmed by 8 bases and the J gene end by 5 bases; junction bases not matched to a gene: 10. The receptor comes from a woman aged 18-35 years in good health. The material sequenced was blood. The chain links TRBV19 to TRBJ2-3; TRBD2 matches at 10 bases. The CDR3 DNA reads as TGTGCCAGTCGCCCTAGCGGGAGTGCGATAGATACGCAGTATTTT. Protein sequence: CASRPSGSAIDTQYF.